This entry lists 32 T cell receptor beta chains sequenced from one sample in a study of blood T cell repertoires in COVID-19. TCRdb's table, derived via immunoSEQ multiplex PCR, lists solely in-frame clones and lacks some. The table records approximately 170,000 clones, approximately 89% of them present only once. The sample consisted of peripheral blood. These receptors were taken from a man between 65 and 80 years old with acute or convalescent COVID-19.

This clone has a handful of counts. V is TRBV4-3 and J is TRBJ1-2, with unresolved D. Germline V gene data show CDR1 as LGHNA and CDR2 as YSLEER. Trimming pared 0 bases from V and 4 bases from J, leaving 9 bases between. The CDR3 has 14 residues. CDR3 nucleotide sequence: TGCGCCAGCAGCCAAGATCTACGCACCTATGGCTACACCTTC. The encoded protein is CASSQDLRTYGYTF.

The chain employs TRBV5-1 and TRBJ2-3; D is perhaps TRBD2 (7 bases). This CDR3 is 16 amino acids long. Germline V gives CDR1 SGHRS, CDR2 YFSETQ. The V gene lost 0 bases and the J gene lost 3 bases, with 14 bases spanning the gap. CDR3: CASSLEVGGGTDTQYF. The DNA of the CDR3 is TGCGCCAGCAGCTTGGAAGTGGGAGGGGGGACAGATACGCAGTATTTT.

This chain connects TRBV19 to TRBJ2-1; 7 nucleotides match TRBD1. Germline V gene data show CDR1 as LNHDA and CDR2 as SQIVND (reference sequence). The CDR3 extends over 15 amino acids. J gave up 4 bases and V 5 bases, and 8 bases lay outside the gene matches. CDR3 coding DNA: TGTGCCAGTAGTGCCGATCGGACAGGATACAATGAGCAGTTCTTC. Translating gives CASSADRTGYNEQFF.

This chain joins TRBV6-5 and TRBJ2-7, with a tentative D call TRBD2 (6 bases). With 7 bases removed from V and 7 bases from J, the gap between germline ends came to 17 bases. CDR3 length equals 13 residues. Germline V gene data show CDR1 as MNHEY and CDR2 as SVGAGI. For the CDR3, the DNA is TGTGCCAGCACCCAAACGCCTAGCGCGGAGCAGTACTTC. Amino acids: CASTQTPSAEQYF.

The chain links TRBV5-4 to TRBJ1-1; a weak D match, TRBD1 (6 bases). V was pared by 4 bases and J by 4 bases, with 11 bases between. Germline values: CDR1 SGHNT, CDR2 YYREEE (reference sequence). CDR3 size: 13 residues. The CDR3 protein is CASSQDRGTEAFF. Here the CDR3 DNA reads TGTGCCAGCAGCCAGGACAGAGGCACTGAAGCTTTCTTT.

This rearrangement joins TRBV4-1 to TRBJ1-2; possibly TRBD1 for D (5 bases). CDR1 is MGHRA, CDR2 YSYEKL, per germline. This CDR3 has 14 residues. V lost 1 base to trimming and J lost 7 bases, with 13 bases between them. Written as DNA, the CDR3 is TGCGCCAGCAGCCAAGGGATAGCCGGGGGTGGCTACACCTTC. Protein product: CASSQGIAGGGYTF.

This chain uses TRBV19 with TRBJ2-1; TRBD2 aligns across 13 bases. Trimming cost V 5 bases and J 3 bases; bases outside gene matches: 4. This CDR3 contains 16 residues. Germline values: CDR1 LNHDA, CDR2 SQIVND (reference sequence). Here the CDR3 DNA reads TGTGCCAGTAGTTCGACTAGCGGGGGGATCTACAATGAGCAGTTCTTC. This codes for CASSSTSGGIYNEQFF.

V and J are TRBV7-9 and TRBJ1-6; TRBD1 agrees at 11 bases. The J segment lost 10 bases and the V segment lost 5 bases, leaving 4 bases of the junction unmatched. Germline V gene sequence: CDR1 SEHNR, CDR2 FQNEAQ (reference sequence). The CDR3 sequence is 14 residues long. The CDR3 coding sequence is TGTGCCAGCAGCCCGGGGACAGGGGGATCACCCCTCCACTTT. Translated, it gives CASSPGTGGSPLHF. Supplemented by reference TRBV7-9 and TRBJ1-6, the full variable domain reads DTGVSQNPRHKITKRGQNVTFRCDPISEHNRLYWYRQTLGQGPEFLTYFQNEAQLEKSRLLSDRFSAERPKGSFSTLEIQRTEQGDSAMYLCASSPGTGGSPLHFGNGTRLTVT.

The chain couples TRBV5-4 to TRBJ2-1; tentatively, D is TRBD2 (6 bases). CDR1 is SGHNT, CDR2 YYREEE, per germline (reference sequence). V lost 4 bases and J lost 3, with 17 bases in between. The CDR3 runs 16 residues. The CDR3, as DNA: TGTGCCAGCAGCCCCCCTCGTAGCGGCCACTACAATGAGCAGTTCTTC. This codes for CASSPPRSGHYNEQFF.

DNA of the CDR3: TGTGCCAGTAGTATACGTCTCGAAGAGACCCAGTACTTC. This encodes CASSIRLEETQYF. The chain uses TRBV19 and TRBJ2-5; D is unclear. Germline loops: CDR1 LNHDA, CDR2 SQIVND (reference sequence). V shed 2 bases and J shed 3 bases, with 7 bases lying between them. This CDR3 has 13 residues. Supplemented by reference TRBV19 and TRBJ2-5, the full variable domain reads DGGITQSPKYLFRKEGQNVTLSCEQNLNHDAMYWYRQDPGQGLRLIYYSQIVNDFQKGDIAEGYSVSREKKESFPLTVTSAQKNPTAFYLCASSIRLEETQYFGPGTRLLVL.

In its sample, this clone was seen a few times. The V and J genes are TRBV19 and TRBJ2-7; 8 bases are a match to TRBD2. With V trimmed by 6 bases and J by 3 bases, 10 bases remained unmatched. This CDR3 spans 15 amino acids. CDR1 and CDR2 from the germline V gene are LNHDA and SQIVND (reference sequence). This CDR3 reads CASSPWGLVVYEQYF. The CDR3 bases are TGTGCCAGTAGCCCCTGGGGACTAGTTGTCTACGAGCAGTACTTC.

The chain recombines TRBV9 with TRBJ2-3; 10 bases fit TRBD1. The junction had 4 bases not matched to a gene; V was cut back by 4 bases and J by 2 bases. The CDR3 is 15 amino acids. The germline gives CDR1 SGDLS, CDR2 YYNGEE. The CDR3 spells CASSPGQGNTDTQYF. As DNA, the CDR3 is TGTGCCAGCAGCCCGGGACAGGGGAACACAGATACGCAGTATTTT.

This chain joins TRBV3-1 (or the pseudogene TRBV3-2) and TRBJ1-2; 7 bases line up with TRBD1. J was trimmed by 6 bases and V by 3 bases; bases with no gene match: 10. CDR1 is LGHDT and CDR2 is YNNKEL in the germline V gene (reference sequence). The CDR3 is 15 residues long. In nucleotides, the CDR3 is TGTGCCAGCAGCCAGGTCCTGGACAGGCAGAATGGCTACACCTTC. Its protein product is CASSQVLDRQNGYTF.

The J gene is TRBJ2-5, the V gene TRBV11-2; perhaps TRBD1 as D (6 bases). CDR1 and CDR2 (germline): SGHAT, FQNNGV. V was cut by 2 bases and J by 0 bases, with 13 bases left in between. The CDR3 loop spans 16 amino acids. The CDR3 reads CASSLRGGPYQETQYF. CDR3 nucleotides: TGTGCCAGCAGCTTAAGAGGGGGACCGTACCAAGAGACCCAGTACTTC.

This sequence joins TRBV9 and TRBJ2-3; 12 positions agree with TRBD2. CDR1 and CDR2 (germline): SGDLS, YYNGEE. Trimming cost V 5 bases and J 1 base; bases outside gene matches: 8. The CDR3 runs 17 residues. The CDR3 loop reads CASSLLAGGWGTDTQYF. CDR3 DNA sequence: TGTGCCAGCAGTCTACTAGCGGGAGGTTGGGGCACAGATACGCAGTATTTT.

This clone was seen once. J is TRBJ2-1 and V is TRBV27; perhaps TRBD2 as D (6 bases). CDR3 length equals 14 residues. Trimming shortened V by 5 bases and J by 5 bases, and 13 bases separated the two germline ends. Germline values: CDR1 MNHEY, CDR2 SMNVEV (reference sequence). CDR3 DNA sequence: TGTGCCAGCAGTGGGACTCCTTTTCACAATGAGCAGTTCTTC. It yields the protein CASSGTPFHNEQFF.

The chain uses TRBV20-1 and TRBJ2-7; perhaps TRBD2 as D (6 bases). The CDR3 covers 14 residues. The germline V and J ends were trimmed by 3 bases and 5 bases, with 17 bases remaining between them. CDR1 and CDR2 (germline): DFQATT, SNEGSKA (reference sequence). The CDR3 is CSASYGGIPHEQYF. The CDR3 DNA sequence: TGCAGTGCTAGTTACGGCGGGATCCCCCACGAGCAGTACTTC.

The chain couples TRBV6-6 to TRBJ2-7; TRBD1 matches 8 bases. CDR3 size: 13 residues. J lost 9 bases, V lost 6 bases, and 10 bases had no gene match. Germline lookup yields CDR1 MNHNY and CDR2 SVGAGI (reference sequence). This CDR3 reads CASSPPGRGLQYF. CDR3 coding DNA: TGTGCCAGCAGCCCCCCGGGCAGGGGGCTGCAGTACTTC.

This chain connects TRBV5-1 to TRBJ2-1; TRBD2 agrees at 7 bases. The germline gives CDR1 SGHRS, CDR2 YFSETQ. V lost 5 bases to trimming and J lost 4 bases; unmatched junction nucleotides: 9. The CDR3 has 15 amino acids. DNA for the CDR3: TGCGCCAGCAGGAGGAGTGGCGGGGGATACAATGAGCAGTTCTTC. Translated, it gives CASRRSGGGYNEQFF.

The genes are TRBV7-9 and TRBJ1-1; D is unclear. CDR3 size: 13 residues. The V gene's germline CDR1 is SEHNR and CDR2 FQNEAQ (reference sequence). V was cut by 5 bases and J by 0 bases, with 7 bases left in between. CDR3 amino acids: CASSRTLNTEAFF. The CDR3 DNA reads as TGTGCCAGCAGCCGTACACTGAACACTGAAGCTTTCTTT.

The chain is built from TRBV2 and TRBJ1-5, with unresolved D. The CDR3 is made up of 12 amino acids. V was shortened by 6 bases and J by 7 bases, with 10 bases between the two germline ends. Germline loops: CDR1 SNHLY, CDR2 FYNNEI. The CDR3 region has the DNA TGTGCCAGCAGCGCGTCGGGACAGCCCCAGCATTTT. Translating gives CASSASGQPQHF.

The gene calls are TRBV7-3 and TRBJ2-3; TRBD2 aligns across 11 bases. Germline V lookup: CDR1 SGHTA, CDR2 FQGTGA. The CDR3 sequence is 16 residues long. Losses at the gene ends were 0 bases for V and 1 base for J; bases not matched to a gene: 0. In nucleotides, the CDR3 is TGTGCCAGCAGCTTAACGACTAGCGGGGGCACAGATACGCAGTATTTT. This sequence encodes CASSLTTSGGTDTQYF.

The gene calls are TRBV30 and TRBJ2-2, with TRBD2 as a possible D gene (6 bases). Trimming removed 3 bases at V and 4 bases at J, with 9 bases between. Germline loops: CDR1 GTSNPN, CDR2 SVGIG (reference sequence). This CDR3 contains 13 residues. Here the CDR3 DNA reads TGTGCCTGGAGGACCGGGGGCACCGGGGAGCTGTTTTTT. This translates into CAWRTGGTGELFF.

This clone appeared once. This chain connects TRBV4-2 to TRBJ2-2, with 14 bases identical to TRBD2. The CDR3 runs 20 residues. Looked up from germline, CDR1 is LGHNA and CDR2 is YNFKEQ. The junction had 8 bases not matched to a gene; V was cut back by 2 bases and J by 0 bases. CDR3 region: CASSQTHRLAGGANTGELFF. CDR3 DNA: TGTGCCAGCAGCCAAACCCACCGACTAGCGGGAGGGGCGAACACCGGGGAGCTGTTTTTT.

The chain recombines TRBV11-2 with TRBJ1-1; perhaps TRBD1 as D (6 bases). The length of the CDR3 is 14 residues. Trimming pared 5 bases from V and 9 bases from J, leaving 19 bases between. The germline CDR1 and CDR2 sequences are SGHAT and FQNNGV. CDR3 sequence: CASSPRTANSKAFF. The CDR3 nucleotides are TGTGCCAGCAGCCCCCGGACAGCTAACAGTAAAGCTTTCTTT.

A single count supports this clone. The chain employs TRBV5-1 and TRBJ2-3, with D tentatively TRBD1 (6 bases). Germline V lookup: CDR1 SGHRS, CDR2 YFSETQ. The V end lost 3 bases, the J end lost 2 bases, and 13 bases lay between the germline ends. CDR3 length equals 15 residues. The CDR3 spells CASSSGQTYTDTQYF. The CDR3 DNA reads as TGCGCCAGCAGCTCTGGACAGACATACACAGATACGCAGTATTTT.

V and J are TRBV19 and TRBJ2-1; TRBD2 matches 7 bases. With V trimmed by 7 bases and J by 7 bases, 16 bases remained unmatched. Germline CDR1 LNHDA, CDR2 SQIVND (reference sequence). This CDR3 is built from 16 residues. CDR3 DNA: TGTGCCAGTACCCTCTCTCCGGGGGGATTCTTAAATGAGCAGTTCTTC. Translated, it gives CASTLSPGGFLNEQFF.

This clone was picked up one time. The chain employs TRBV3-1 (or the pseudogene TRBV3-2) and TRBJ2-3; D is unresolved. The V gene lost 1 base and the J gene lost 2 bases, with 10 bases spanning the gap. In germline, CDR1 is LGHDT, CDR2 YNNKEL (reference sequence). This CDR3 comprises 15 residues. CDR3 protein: CASSQGSPTTDTQYF. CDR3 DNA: TGTGCCAGCAGCCAAGGTAGTCCTACCACAGATACGCAGTATTTT.

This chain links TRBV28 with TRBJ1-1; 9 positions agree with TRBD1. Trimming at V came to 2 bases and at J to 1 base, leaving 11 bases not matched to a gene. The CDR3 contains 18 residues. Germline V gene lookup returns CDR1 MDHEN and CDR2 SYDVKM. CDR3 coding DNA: TGTGCCAGCAGTTTAATGTTCCGGGACAGGGAACAGAACACTGAAGCTTTCTTT. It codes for CASSLMFRDREQNTEAFF.

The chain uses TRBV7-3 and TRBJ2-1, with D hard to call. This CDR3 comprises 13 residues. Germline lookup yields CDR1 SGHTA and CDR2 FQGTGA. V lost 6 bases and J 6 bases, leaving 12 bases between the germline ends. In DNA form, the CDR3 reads TGTGCCAGCAGTCGCGGAATTCGCAATGAGCAGTTCTTC. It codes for CASSRGIRNEQFF.

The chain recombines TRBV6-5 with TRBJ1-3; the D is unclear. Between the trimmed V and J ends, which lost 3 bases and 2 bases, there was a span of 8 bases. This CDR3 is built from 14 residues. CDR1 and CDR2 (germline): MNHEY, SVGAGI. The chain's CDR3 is CASSYQAPGNTIYF. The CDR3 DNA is TGTGCCAGCAGTTATCAGGCGCCTGGAAACACCATATATTTT.

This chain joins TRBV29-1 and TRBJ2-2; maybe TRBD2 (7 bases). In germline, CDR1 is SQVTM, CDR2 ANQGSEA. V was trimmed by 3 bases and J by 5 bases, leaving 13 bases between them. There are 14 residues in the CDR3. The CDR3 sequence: CSVDWGRGTGELFF. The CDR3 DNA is TGCAGCGTTGACTGGGGGCGGGGGACCGGGGAGCTGTTTTTT.